Below, one TCR beta chain is given with its context. Its antigen is as yet unknown. The missing CDR3 end, 3 residues past where the read stops, is filled in from the germline J gene. Germline V gene lookup returns CDR1 SGHDT and CDR2 YYEEEE. V dropped 1 base and J dropped 4 bases, with 6 bases sitting between them. The CDR3 has 14 amino acids. Produced via immunoSEQ multiplex PCR; TCRdb's table is partial and in-frame only. The data show about 19,000 clones, with none appearing a single time. The sample is drawn from a study of T cell clonality in common variable immunodeficiency. Study outcomes and limitations: In common variable immunodeficiency, TCR beta chains reportedly carried fewer deletions and N-nucleotide insertions.

Sample: peripheral blood mononuclear cells. This receptor was obtained from a human donor with common variable immunodeficiency. The chain recombines TRBV5-6 with TRBJ1-6; D gene unclear. CDR3 bases read: TGTGCCAGCAGCTTGTCACAGTATAATTCACCC. This sequence encodes CASSLSQYNSP. From start to end, the CDR3 is CASSLSQYNSPLHF.